The present T cell receptor (beta chain) was sequenced within a study of molecular identifiers for immune sequencing clone quantification. Study as a whole: Replicate runs used RNA from 20,000 or 100,000 naive CD8 cells, which was split five ways into aliquots, and four of those aliquots were then sequenced. Findings and limits, study-wide: Over 99% of effector molecules, but under 1% in naive cells, were held by clones with more than 20 RNA copies. Identical TCR molecules can share a barcode, and this sharing could underestimate highly expanded clone sizes.

In TCRdb, the PCR reads were re-called with MiXCR into one record per CDR3 protein. Of 490,000 or so distinct CDR3 sequences detected, about 20% appear once; the ten largest clones hold under 0.85%. Details on this clonotype: Its specificity is unknown.

Germline V gives CDR1 LNHDA, CDR2 SQIVND (reference sequence). J was trimmed by 4 bases and V by 2 bases; bases with no gene match: 4. The CDR3 runs 16 residues. Sequences were obtained from naive CD8+ T cells from blood, with Jurkat cell RNA spiked in. As for subset: FACS-sorted CD8+CD4-CCR7+CD45RA+ naive T cells. The rearrangement joins TRBV19 to TRBJ2-2; 10 nucleotides match TRBD1. This TCR was sampled from a human donor in good health. Some libraries in this study had Jurkat cell RNA spiked in. The CDR3 region has the DNA TGTGCCAGTAGTATACCAGACAGGGGGCTCACCGGGGAGCTGTTTTTT. It is translated as CASSIPDRGLTGELFF.